Presented here are 27 T cell receptor beta chains from one specimen sequenced in a study of blood T cell repertoires in COVID-19. TCRdb's table, derived via immunoSEQ multiplex PCR, lists solely in-frame clones and lacks some. The sample includes about 140,000 clones, roughly 80% of them seen just once. Sequenced input: peripheral blood. The receptors were sampled from a human donor in a cohort sampled during active COVID-19.

This rearrangement joins TRBV5-4 to TRBJ2-7, with 10 positions matching TRBD1. The CDR3 sequence is 16 residues long. Germline V gene data show CDR1 as SGHNT and CDR2 as YYREEE (reference sequence). Losses at the gene ends were 2 bases for V and 4 bases for J; bases not matched to a gene: 9. Here the CDR3 reads CASSFVTGTGVYEQYF. CDR3 coding DNA: TGTGCCAGCAGCTTCGTAACCGGGACAGGGGTTTACGAGCAGTACTTC.

J is TRBJ1-1 and V is TRBV5-5, with TRBD1 matching over 8 bases. In germline, CDR1 is SGHKS, CDR2 YYEKEE (reference sequence). CDR3 length equals 15 residues. J was trimmed by 0 bases and V by 4 bases; bases with no gene match: 5. The CDR3 protein is CASSPRQGLNTEAFF. CDR3 DNA: TGTGCCAGCAGCCCTCGACAGGGGCTGAACACTGAAGCTTTCTTT.

The sample holds one count of this clone. The chain employs TRBV28 and TRBJ2-5, with a weak D call TRBD1 (6 bases). Germline assignment: CDR1 MDHEN and CDR2 SYDVKM. This CDR3 region has 15 residues. The V and J ends lost 1 base and 1 base respectively, with 10 bases between them. In nucleotides, the CDR3 is TGTGCCAGCAGTTTATCAACAGGGACCCAAGAGACCCAGTACTTC. Its protein product is CASSLSTGTQETQYF.

The chain is built from TRBV2 and TRBJ2-1, with D possibly TRBD2 on 7 matching bases. CDR1 and CDR2 from the germline V gene are SNHLY and FYNNEI. This CDR3 is 15 amino acids long. Trimming pared 5 bases from V and 2 bases from J, leaving 13 bases between. CDR3 nucleotides: TGTGCCAGCAGTTTACAGGGAGGGCCCTACAATGAGCAGTTCTTC. Amino acids: CASSLQGGPYNEQFF.

The chain combines TRBV3-1 (or the pseudogene TRBV3-2) with TRBJ2-7; 9 bases align to TRBD1. Germline assignment: CDR1 LGHDT and CDR2 YNNKEL (reference sequence). The CDR3 length is 15 residues. J lost 7 bases, V lost 7 bases, and 14 bases had no gene match. CDR3 protein: CASKPPGQGYREQYF. In nucleotides, the CDR3 is TGTGCCAGCAAACCTCCGGGACAGGGTTATCGGGAGCAGTACTTC.

There are many counts of this clone. CDR3 sequence (DNA): TGTGCCAGCAGTGCCGGGACAAACAATGAGCAGTTCTTC. Protein sequence: CASSAGTNNEQFF. The chain carries TRBV6-4 and TRBJ2-1; possibly TRBD1 for D (6 bases). Germline V gene sequence: CDR1 MRHNA, CDR2 SNTAGT. V was trimmed by 4 bases and J by 5 bases, leaving 9 bases between them. The CDR3 covers 13 residues.

The rearrangement joins TRBV2 to TRBJ1-6; 9 nucleotides align to TRBD1. V was clipped by 6 bases and J by 0 bases; unmatched bases: 9. The germline gives CDR1 SNHLY, CDR2 FYNNEI. The CDR3 extends over 18 amino acids. The CDR3 spells CASSDIRDRVSYNSPLHF. The CDR3 bases are TGTGCCAGCAGCGATATCAGGGACAGGGTCTCCTATAATTCACCCCTCCACTTT.

The chain carries TRBV5-1 and TRBJ2-4; 9 positions agree with TRBD1. Losses at the gene ends were 3 bases for V and 5 bases for J; bases not matched to a gene: 9. This CDR3 contains 16 residues. Germline V gives CDR1 SGHRS, CDR2 YFSETQ. CDR3 in amino acids: CASSSSLQGAQNIQYF. CDR3 DNA sequence: TGCGCCAGCAGCTCCTCATTACAGGGGGCCCAAAACATTCAGTACTTC. Variable domain in full (rest from reference TRBV5-1 and TRBJ2-4): KAGVTQTPRYLIKTRGQQVTLSCSPISGHRSVSWYQQTPGQGLQFLFEYFSETQRNKGNFPGRFSGRQFSNSRSEMNVSTLELGDSALYLCASSSSLQGAQNIQYFGAGTRLSVL.

V is TRBV6-5 and J is TRBJ1-5; 12 nucleotides line up with TRBD1. This CDR3 comprises 16 residues. CDR1 is MNHEY and CDR2 is SVGAGI in the germline V gene. After removal of 4 bases from V and 6 bases from J, the junction contained 7 bases not matched to a gene. CDR3 in amino acids: CASSSGTGGGSQPQHF. CDR3 DNA sequence: TGTGCCAGCAGTTCCGGGACAGGGGGCGGAAGTCAGCCCCAGCATTTT.

This clone was picked up a small number of times. The chain has TRBV11-2 and TRBJ1-1; D is possibly TRBD1 (5 bases). V lost 5 bases and J lost 1, with 14 bases in between. This CDR3 is built from 15 residues. Germline lookup yields CDR1 SGHAT and CDR2 FQNNGV. CDR3 region: CASSTGGRENTEAFF. DNA of the CDR3: TGTGCCAGCAGCACCGGGGGTAGGGAGAACACTGAAGCTTTCTTT. Looking up the rest from reference TRBV11-2 and TRBJ1-1 gives the full variable domain: EAGVAQSPRYKIIEKRQSVAFWCNPISGHATLYWYQQILGQGPKLLIQFQNNGVVDDSQLPKDRFSAERLKGVDSTLKIQPAKLEDSAVYLCASSTGGRENTEAFFGQGTRLTVV.

The chain employs TRBV7-6 and TRBJ2-4; the D gene is possibly TRBD1 (5 bases). Germline values: CDR1 SGHVS, CDR2 FNYEAQ. CDR3 length: 17 amino acids. V was shortened by 3 bases and J by 0 bases, with 15 bases between the two germline ends. The CDR3 region has the DNA TGTGCCAGCAGCTTGGACGACAGTCTTTTAGCCAAAAACATTCAGTACTTC. It specifies CASSLDDSLLAKNIQYF.

The chain couples TRBV28 to TRBJ1-1; 8 nucleotides match TRBD1. V was clipped by 6 bases and J by 5 bases; unmatched bases: 8. In germline, CDR1 is MDHEN, CDR2 SYDVKM. The CDR3 loop spans 14 amino acids. CDR3 nucleotides: TGTGCCAGCAGCCTAACAGGGGGAAGGACTGAAGCTTTCTTT. Protein sequence: CASSLTGGRTEAFF.

The chain employs TRBV6-2 or TRBV6-3 and TRBJ2-1, with D possibly TRBD2 on 5 matching bases. CDR1 is MNHEY, CDR2 SVGEGT, per germline. CDR3 length equals 14 residues. The V gene lost 0 bases and the J gene lost 6 bases, with 9 bases spanning the gap. The CDR3 DNA reads as TGTGCCAGCAGTTACTCGAGGACTTCCAATGAGCAGTTCTTC. Its translation is CASSYSRTSNEQFF.

The rearrangement joins TRBV6-5 to TRBJ2-5; D might be TRBD2 (6 bases). The V gene lost 2 bases and the J gene lost 9 bases, with 22 bases spanning the gap. Germline V gene data show CDR1 as MNHEY and CDR2 as SVGAGI. This CDR3 comprises 16 residues. The chain's CDR3 is CASSYRPGAQGLAQYF. The CDR3 nucleotides are TGTGCCAGCAGTTACCGGCCGGGAGCACAAGGGTTGGCCCAGTACTTC.

On this clone itself: The sample carries other DNA sequences with the same CDR3. The V gene is TRBV19, the J gene TRBJ2-1; 7 nucleotides align to TRBD1. V shed 4 bases, J shed 2 bases, and the junction held 2 bases outside the gene matches. This CDR3 has 14 amino acids. The germline CDR1 and CDR2 sequences are LNHDA and SQIVND (reference sequence). The CDR3, as DNA: TGTGCCAGTAGTAGGACAGGACCCTACAATGAGCAGTTCTTC. Amino acid sequence: CASSRTGPYNEQFF.

The J gene is TRBJ2-2, the V gene TRBV9, with 8 bases aligning to TRBD1. CDR3 length: 16 residues. J gave up 4 bases and V 0 bases, and 5 bases lay outside the gene matches. Germline V lookup: CDR1 SGDLS, CDR2 YYNGEE. CDR3 bases: TGTGCCAGCAGCGTAGGGTCAGGGGGCTCCACCGGGGAGCTGTTTTTT. It encodes CASSVGSGGSTGELFF.

V is TRBV6-2 or TRBV6-3 and J is TRBJ2-3, with 8 positions matching TRBD2. V gave up 5 bases and J gave up 9 bases; unmatched junction bases: 10. This CDR3 has 14 amino acids. Germline-derived CDR1 and CDR2 are MNHEY and SVGEGT. The DNA of the CDR3 is TGTGCCAGCAGTACGGGGGGGAGCCGGGGGACGCAGTATTTT. Translating it yields CASSTGGSRGTQYF.

This sequence joins TRBV6-2 or TRBV6-3 and TRBJ2-2; D is perhaps TRBD1 (6 bases). Deletions cut 5 bases from V and 3 bases from J, with 13 bases between. Looked up from germline, CDR1 is MNHEY and CDR2 is SVGEGT. This CDR3 spans 15 amino acids. CDR3 loop: CASSATGLHTGELFF. The CDR3 DNA sequence: TGTGCCAGCAGTGCTACAGGGTTGCACACCGGGGAGCTGTTTTTT.

The CDR3 nucleotides are TGTGCCAGCAGCCGGGGACTGTTACAAGAGACCCAGTACTTC. Translation: CASSRGLLQETQYF. V is TRBV7-2 and J is TRBJ2-5; a possible D gene is TRBD2 (6 bases). Trimming stripped 5 bases from V and 2 bases from J, with 12 bases between. In germline, CDR1 is SGHTA, CDR2 FQGNSA. The CDR3 has 14 amino acids.

CDR3 amino acids: CATSREGGRTYEQYF. The CDR3 DNA is TGTGCCACCAGCAGAGAGGGTGGGAGAACCTACGAGCAGTACTTC. V is TRBV15 and J is TRBJ2-7; weak D call: TRBD2 (5 bases). Per germline, CDR1 LNHNV and CDR2 YYDKDF (reference sequence). Trimming removed 0 bases from V and 2 bases from J, with 11 bases in between. This CDR3 has 15 amino acids.

This chain joins TRBV14 and TRBJ1-3, with 7 bases identical to TRBD1. CDR3 length: 15 residues. Trimming removed 2 bases from V and 0 bases from J; junction bases left unmatched: 1. Germline V lookup: CDR1 SGHDN, CDR2 FVKESK. In nucleotides, the CDR3 is TGTGCCAGCAGCCAAAACAGGGGCTCTGGAAACACCATATATTTT. Translation: CASSQNRGSGNTIYF. Variable domain in full (rest from reference TRBV14 and TRBJ1-3): EAGVTQFPSHSVIEKGQTVTLRCDPISGHDNLYWYRRVMGKEIKFLLHFVKESKQDESGMPNNRFLAERTGGTYSTLKVQPAELEDSGVYFCASSQNRGSGNTIYFGEGSWLTVV.

This clone was found once. The chain is built from TRBV6-5 and TRBJ1-1; the D is unclear. The V and J ends lost 6 bases and 1 base respectively, with 12 bases between them. The germline V gene encodes CDR1 MNHEY and CDR2 SVGAGI. This CDR3 comprises 14 residues. The CDR3 bases are TGTGCCAGCAGACGAACGGGGAGGAACACTGAAGCTTTCTTT. Translation: CASRRTGRNTEAFF.

This clone was seen once. V is TRBV5-1 and J is TRBJ2-2; 14 bases align to TRBD2. The CDR3 sequence is 19 residues long. V gave up 1 base and J gave up 0 bases; unmatched junction bases: 5. The germline V gene has CDR1 SGHRS and CDR2 YFSETQ. The CDR3 nucleotides read TGCGCCAGCAGCTTGAGACTAGCGGGGGGGTCCGCGAACACCGGGGAGCTGTTTTTT. Translated: CASSLRLAGGSANTGELFF.

The rearrangement uses TRBV5-6 and TRBJ2-7; D not resolved. Trimming took off 5 bases at V and 2 bases at J, with 8 bases between the two ends. From germline, CDR1 is SGHDT and CDR2 YYEEEE. CDR3 length: 12 amino acids. The CDR3 reads CASSFLAYEQYF. CDR3 bases: TGTGCCAGCAGTTTCCTTGCCTACGAGCAGTACTTC.

V usage is TRBV7-2 and J usage is TRBJ2-7, with 8 bases lining up with TRBD2. Germline CDR1 SGHTA, CDR2 FQGNSA. V lost 5 bases, J lost 1 base, and 7 bases stayed unmatched. The CDR3 runs to 15 residues. The DNA for the CDR3 is TGTGCCAGCAGCACAAGCGGGGGCCGATCCTACGAGCAGTACTTC. Residues: CASSTSGGRSYEQYF.

The chain joins TRBV5-1 to TRBJ2-1, with 9 bases that match TRBD2. CDR3 length equals 16 residues. Germline V gene data show CDR1 as SGHRS and CDR2 as YFSETQ. V dropped 5 bases and J dropped 7; count of bases not matched to a gene: 13. The CDR3: CASSEFSGGSGNEQFF. CDR3 bases: TGCGCCAGCAGTGAATTTAGCGGGGGCAGTGGGAATGAGCAGTTCTTC.

The chain carries TRBV12-5 and TRBJ2-3; a possible D gene is TRBD1 (6 bases). The germline gives CDR1 LGHNT, CDR2 FRNRAP. V dropped 0 bases and J dropped 4 bases, with 11 bases sitting between them. The CDR3 covers 15 residues. CDR3 loop: CASGLVPTGSDTQYF. The CDR3 nucleotides read TGTGCTAGTGGTTTGGTCCCAACAGGGTCAGATACGCAGTATTTT.